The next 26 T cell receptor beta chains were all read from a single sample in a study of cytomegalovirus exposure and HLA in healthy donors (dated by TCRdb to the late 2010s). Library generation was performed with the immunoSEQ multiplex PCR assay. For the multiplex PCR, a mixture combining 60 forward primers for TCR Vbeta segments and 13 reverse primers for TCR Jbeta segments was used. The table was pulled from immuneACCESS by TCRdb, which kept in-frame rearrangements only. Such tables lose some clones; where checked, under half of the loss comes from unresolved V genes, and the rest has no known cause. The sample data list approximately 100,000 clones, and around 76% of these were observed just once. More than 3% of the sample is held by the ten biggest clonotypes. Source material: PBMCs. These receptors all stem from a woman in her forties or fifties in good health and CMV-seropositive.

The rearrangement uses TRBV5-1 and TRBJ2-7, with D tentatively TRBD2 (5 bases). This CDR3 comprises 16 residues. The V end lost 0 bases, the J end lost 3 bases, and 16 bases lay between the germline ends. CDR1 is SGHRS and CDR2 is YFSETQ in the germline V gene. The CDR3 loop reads CASSLAVLGFRYEQYF. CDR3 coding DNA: TGCGCCAGCAGCTTGGCCGTACTAGGGTTCCGCTACGAGCAGTACTTC.

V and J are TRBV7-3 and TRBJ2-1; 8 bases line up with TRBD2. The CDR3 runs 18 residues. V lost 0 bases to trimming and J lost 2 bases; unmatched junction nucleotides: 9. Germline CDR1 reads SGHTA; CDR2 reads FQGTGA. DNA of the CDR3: TGTGCCAGCAGCTTAACGGGGCCTAGCGGGCAGCCCTACAATGAGCAGTTCTTC. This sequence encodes CASSLTGPSGQPYNEQFF.

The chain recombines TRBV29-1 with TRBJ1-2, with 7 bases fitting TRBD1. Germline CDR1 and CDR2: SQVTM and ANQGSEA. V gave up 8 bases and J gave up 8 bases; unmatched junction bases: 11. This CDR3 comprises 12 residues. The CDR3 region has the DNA TGCAGCCCCCGCGGGACAGACGGCGGCTACACCTTC. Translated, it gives CSPRGTDGGYTF. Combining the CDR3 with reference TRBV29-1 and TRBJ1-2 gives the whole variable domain SAVISQKPSRDICQRGTSLTIQCQVDSQVTMMFWYRQQPGQSLTLIATANQGSEATYESGFVIDKFPISRPNLTFSTLTVSNMSPEDSSIYLCSPRGTDGGYTFGSGTRLTVV.

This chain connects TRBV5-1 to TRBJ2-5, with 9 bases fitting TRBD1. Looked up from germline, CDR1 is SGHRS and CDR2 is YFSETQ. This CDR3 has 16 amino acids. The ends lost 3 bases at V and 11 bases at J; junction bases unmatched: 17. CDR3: CASSSPGQGPYGVQYF. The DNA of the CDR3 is TGCGCCAGCAGCTCGCCAGGACAGGGGCCTTACGGGGTTCAGTACTTC.

CDR3 coding DNA: TGTGCCAGCACCCAAACAGGGAACGAGCAGTACTTC. Its translation: CASTQTGNEQYF. V gene TRBV7-9 combines with J gene TRBJ2-5; TRBD1 might be the D (6 bases). The DNA end is a closer match to TRBJ2-7, so the J assignment may be wrong. The CDR3 consists of 12 residues. CDR1 and CDR2 from the germline V gene are SEHNR and FQNEAQ (reference sequence).

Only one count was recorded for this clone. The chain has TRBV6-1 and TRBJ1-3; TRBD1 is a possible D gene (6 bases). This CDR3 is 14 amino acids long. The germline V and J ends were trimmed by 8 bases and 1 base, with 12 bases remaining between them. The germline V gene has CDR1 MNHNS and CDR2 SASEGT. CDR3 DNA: TGTGCCAGCGTAACAGGGCCGTCTGGAAACACCATATATTTT. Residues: CASVTGPSGNTIYF.

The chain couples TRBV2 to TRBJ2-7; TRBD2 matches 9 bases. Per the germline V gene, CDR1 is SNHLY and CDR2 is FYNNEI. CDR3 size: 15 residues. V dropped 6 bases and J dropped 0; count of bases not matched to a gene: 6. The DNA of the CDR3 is TGTGCCAGCAGGGTCCTTAGCGGGAGCTCCTACGAGCAGTACTTC. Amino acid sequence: CASRVLSGSSYEQYF.

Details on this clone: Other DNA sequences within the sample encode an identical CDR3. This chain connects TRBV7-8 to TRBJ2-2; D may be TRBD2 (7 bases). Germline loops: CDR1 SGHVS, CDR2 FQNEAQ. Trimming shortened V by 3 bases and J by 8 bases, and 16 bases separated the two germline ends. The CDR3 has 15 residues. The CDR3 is CASSFWGGRGGELFF. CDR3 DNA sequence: TGTGCCAGCAGCTTTTGGGGGGGCCGGGGTGGGGAGCTGTTTTTT.

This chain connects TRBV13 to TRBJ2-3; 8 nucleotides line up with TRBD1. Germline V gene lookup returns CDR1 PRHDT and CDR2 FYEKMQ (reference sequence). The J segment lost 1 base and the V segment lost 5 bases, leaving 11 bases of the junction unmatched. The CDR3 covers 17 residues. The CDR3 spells CASSPMRGTGGTDTQYF. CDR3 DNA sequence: TGTGCCAGCAGCCCCATGAGAGGGACAGGAGGCACAGATACGCAGTATTTT.

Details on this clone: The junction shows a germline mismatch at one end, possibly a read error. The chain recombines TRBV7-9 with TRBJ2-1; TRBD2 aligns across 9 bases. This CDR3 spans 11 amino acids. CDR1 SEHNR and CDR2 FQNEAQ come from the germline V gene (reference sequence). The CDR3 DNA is TGTTCCAGCAGCAAGCGGGAGGATCAGTTCTTC. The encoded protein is CSSSKREDQFF.

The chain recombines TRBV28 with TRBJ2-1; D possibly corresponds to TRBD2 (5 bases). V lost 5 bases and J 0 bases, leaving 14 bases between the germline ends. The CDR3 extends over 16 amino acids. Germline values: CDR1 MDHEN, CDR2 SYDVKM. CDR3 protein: CASSPPTGSSYNEQFF. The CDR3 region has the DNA TGTGCCAGCAGTCCTCCGACTGGGAGCTCCTACAATGAGCAGTTCTTC. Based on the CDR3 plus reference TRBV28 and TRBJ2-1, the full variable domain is DVKVTQSSRYLVKRTGEKVFLECVQDMDHENMFWYRQDPGLGLRLIYFSYDVKMKEKGDIPEGYSVSREKKERFSLILESASTNQTSMYLCASSPPTGSSYNEQFFGPGTRLTVL.

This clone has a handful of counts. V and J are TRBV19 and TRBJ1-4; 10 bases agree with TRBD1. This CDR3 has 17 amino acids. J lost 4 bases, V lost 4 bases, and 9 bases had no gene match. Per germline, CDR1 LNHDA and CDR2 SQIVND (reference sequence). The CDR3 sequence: CASSTIDRGQGNEKLFF. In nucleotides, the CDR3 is TGTGCCAGTAGTACCATCGACAGGGGGCAAGGTAATGAAAAACTGTTTTTT. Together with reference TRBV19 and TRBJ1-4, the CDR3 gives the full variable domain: DGGITQSPKYLFRKEGQNVTLSCEQNLNHDAMYWYRQDPGQGLRLIYYSQIVNDFQKGDIAEGYSVSREKKESFPLTVTSAQKNPTAFYLCASSTIDRGQGNEKLFFGSGTQLSVL.

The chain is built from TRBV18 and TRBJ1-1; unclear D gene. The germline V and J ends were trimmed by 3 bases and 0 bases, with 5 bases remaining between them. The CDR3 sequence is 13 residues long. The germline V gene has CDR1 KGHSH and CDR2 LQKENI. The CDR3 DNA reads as TGTGCCAGCTCACCTGAGCTGAACACTGAAGCTTTCTTT. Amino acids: CASSPELNTEAFF.

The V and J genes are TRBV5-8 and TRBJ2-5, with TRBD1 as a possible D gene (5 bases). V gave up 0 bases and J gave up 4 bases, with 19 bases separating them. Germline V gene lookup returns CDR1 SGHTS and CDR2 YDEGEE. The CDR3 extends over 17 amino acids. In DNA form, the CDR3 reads TGTGCCAGCAGCTTGGACCCCAAAGGCAGGGTAGGAGAGACCCAGTACTTC. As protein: CASSLDPKGRVGETQYF.

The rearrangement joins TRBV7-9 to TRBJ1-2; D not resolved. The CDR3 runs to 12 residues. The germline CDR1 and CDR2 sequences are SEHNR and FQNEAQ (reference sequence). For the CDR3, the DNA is TGTACCAACTATATGATTAACTATGGCTACACCTTC. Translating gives CTNYMINYGYTF.

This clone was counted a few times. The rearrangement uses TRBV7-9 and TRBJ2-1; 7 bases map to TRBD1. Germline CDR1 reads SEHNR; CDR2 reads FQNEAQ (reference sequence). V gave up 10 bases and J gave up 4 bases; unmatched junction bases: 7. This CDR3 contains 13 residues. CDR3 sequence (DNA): TGTGCCACCATGGGACAGACGTACAATGAGCAGTTCTTC. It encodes CATMGQTYNEQFF.

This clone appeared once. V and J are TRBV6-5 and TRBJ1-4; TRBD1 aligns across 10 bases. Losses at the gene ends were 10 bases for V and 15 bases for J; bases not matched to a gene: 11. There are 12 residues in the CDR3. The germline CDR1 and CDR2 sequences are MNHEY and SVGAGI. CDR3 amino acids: CATTTGTGEVFF. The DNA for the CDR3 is TGTGCCACCACCACGGGGACAGGGGAAGTGTTTTTT.

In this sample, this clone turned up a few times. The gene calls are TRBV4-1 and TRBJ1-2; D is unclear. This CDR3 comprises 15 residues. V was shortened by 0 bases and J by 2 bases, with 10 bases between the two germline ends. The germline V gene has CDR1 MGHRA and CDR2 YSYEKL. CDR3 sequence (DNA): TGCGCCAGCAGCCAAGAACCCGGACTCAACTATGGCTACACCTTC. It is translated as CASSQEPGLNYGYTF.

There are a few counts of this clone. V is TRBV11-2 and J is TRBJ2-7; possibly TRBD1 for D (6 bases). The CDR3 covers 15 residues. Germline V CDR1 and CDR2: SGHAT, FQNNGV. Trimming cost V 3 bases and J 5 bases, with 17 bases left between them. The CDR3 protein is CASSFPGQGTDEQYF. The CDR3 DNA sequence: TGTGCCAGCAGCTTCCCGGGACAAGGGACGGACGAGCAGTACTTC.

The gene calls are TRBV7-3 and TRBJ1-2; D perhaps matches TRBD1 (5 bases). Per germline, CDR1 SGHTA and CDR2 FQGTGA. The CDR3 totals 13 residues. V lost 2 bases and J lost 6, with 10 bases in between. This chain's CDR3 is CASSLGPRDGYTF. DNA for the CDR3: TGTGCCAGCAGCTTAGGGCCCAGGGATGGCTACACCTTC.

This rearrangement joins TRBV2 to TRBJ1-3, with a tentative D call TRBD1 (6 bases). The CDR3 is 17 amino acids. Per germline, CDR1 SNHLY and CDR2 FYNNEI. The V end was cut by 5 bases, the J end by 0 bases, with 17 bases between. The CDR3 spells CASSIWTVPFSGNTIYF. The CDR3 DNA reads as TGTGCCAGCAGTATCTGGACAGTTCCCTTCTCTGGAAACACCATATATTTT.

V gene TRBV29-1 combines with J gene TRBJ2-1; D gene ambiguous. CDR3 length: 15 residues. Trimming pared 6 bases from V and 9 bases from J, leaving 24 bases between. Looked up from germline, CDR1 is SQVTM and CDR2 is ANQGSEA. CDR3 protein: CSVAPFENSSGEQFF. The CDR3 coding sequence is TGCAGCGTGGCCCCTTTTGAAAACAGTTCAGGTGAGCAGTTCTTC.

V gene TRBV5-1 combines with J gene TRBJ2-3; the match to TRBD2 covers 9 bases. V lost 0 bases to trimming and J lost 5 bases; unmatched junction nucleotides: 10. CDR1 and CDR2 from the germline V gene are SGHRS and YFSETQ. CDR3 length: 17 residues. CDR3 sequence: CASSLATVAGVVDTQYF. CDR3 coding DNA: TGCGCCAGCAGCTTGGCCACGGTAGCGGGAGTTGTAGATACGCAGTATTTT. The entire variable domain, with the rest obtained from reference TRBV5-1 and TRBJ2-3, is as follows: KAGVTQTPRYLIKTRGQQVTLSCSPISGHRSVSWYQQTPGQGLQFLFEYFSETQRNKGNFPGRFSGRQFSNSRSEMNVSTLELGDSALYLCASSLATVAGVVDTQYFGPGTRLTVL.

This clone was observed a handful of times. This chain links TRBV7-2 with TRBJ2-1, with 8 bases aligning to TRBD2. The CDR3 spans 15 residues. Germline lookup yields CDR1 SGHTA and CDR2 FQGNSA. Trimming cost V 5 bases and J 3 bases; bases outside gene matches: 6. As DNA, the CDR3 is TGTGCCAGCAGCCCCTTCGGGGGGGACTACAATGAGCAGTTCTTC. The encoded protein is CASSPFGGDYNEQFF.

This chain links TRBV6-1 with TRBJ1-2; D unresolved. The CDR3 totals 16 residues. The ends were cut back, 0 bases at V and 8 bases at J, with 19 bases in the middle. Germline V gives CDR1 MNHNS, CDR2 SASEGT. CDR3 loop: CASSEALAVGLGGYTF. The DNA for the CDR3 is TGTGCCAGCAGTGAAGCGCTTGCAGTAGGACTCGGGGGCTACACCTTC.

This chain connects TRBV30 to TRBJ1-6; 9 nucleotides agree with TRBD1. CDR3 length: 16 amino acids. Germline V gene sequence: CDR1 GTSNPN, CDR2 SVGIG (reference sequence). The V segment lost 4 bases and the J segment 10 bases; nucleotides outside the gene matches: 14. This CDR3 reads CAWKLSGQGFGSPLHF. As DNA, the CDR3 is TGTGCCTGGAAGCTGTCGGGACAGGGTTTTGGATCACCCCTCCACTTT.